The rows below give T cell receptor beta chains drawn from one sample of a study of graft-versus-host responses after intestinal transplantation. The protocol was immunoSEQ multiplex PCR, while the TCRdb copy is restricted to in-frame clones and leaves out a portion. Among approximately 100,000 clones listed, roughly 93% were seen once. These TCRs' antigens remain unknown. Sample: unstimulated CD8+ T cells sorted from spleen or lymph node cells, taken before intestinal transplant. The receptors were gathered from a human donor who received an intestinal transplant. Both conserved end residues are part of each CDR3. A D gene is named only where the DNA matches it firmly. Not all rows give a size; the values are once, few, many and, for expanded clones, a class.

v_gene	d_gene	abundance	j_gene	CDR3nt	CDR3aa
TRBV29-1	-	-	TRBJ1-3	TGCAGCGTTGTGGTCCGAGGAAACACCATATATTTT	CSVVVRGNTIYF
TRBV15	TRBD2	-	TRBJ2-1	TGTGCCACCAGCAGAGAAGCGGTAGCGGGGTTTCGTGATGAGCAGTTCTTC	CATSREAVAGFRDEQFF
TRBV19	-	-	TRBJ2-2	TGTGCCATTCAGGGGAGAGACACCGGGGAGCTGTTTTTT	CAIQGRDTGELFF
TRBV30	-	-	TRBJ2-2	TGTGCCTGGAGCGGGGTTAACACCGGGGAGCTGTTTTTT	CAWSGVNTGELFF
TRBV29-1	TRBD1	-	TRBJ2-7	TGCAGCGTTCTGCTTCCGGGACAGGTAGACTACGAGCAGTACTTC	CSVLLPGQVDYEQYF
TRBV6-6	-	-	TRBJ2-7	TGTGCCAGCGCGTCGGGGCAGAGATCCTACGAGCAGTACTTC	CASASGQRSYEQYF
TRBV5-1	TRBD1	-	TRBJ2-2	TGCGCCAGCAGCTCCGGACAGGGGGCTGGCCGGGAGCTGTTTTTT	CASSSGQGAGRELFF
TRBV5-1	-	-	TRBJ1-1	TGCGCCAGTAGGCTGATTAGTGCCGGGGAGAACACTGAAGCTTTCTTT	CASRLISAGENTEAFF
TRBV2	-	-	TRBJ1-2	TGTGCCAGCAGTTCCAGTGAAGCGCCTCGCTATGGCTACACCTTC	CASSSSEAPRYGYTF
TRBV6-6	TRBD2	-	TRBJ2-1	TGTGCCAGCAGTTACTCTATCGCGGGGGGAAACAATGAGCAGTTCTTC	CASSYSIAGGNNEQFF
TRBV30	-	-	TRBJ2-6	TGTGCCTGGAGTCTAGGGACCTCTGGGGCCAACGTCCTGACTTTC	CAWSLGTSGANVLTF
TRBV7-3	-	-	TRBJ1-5	TGTGCCAGCAGTCCGGGGGGTTACCGGAGTCTCAATTATCAGCCCCAGCATTTT	CASSPGGYRSLNYQPQHF
TRBV27	-	once	TRBJ2-1	TGTGCCAGCAGTTTATTTAAGCCGGAGAATGAGCAGTTCTTC	CASSLFKPENEQFF
TRBV6-5	-	-	TRBJ1-1	TGTGCCAGTTCGACAGGCATGAACACTGAAGCTTTCTTT	CASSTGMNTEAFF
TRBV6-5	-	-	TRBJ2-2	TGTGCCAGCAGCCCCTCCGTTGACGGGGAGCTGTTTTTT	CASSPSVDGELFF
TRBV9	-	-	TRBJ1-2	TGTGCCAGCACCCCGGGGGGGGAAGCTAACTATGGCTACACCTTC	CASTPGGEANYGYTF
TRBV6-1	-	-	TRBJ1-6	TGTGCCAGCATCGCTCAACTCCCCGGATCACCCCTCCACTTT	CASIAQLPGSPLHF
TRBV15	TRBD2	once	TRBJ2-1	TGTGCCACCAGCTCAACGGCGGGGGGCGAGATGTACGAGCAGTTCTTC	CATSSTAGGEMYEQFF
TRBV27	-	-	TRBJ1-3	TGTGCCAGCAGTTTGACCTTCTCAGCGGCCGTGGAAGGAAACACCATATATTTT	CASSLTFSAAVEGNTIYF
TRBV7-8	TRBD1	-	TRBJ2-5	TGTGCCAGCAGCAATCAACAGGGGCTAATAGGAGAGACCCAGTACTTC	CASSNQQGLIGETQYF
TRBV9	TRBD1	-	TRBJ1-1	TGTGCCAGCAGCGGGACAGGGGCTCATGCGGCTTTCTTT	CASSGTGAHAAFF
TRBV29-1	-	-	TRBJ1-2	TGCAGCGTTGACAACCGGGACCTCATGGGGACCTATGGCTACACCTTC	CSVDNRDLMGTYGYTF
TRBV6-1	TRBD1	-	TRBJ2-7	TGTGCCAGCAGTGAAGGGCAGGGGGTCAAGGTGGAGCAGTACTTC	CASSEGQGVKVEQYF
TRBV13	-	-	TRBJ2-7	TGTGCCAGCAGCCTAACATCCGAGCAGTACTTC	CASSLTSEQYF
TRBV11-2	-	-	TRBJ1-1	TGTGCCAGCAGCTTAGATAACGGAACTCCCGTAAGCGAGAGGGACACTGAAGCTTTCTTT	CASSLDNGTPVSERDTEAFF
TRBV7-9	-	-	TRBJ1-1	TGTGCCAGCAGCTTAGGGGGTTGGGTGAACACTGAAGCTTTCTTT	CASSLGGWVNTEAFF
TRBV6-1	-	-	TRBJ1-6	TGTGCCAGCAGTGAAGCCGCAGGGGATAATTCACCCCTCCACTTT	CASSEAAGDNSPLHF
TRBV19	-	-	TRBJ2-3	TGTGCCAGTAGTATCTCTGGGGTTAACACAGATACGCAGTATTTT	CASSISGVNTDTQYF
TRBV27	-	-	TRBJ2-1	TGTGCCAGCAGTTCCGTAAGGTACGATTCCTACAATGAGCAGTTCTTC	CASSSVRYDSYNEQFF
TRBV29-1	-	-	TRBJ2-7	TGCAGCGTTGCAGGGGGGTCCGAGCAGTACTTC	CSVAGGSEQYF
TRBV5-1	-	-	TRBJ2-5	TGCGCCAGCAGCTTTAGCCCTTTCTCCCGGCGGGAGACCCAGTACTTC	CASSFSPFSRRETQYF
TRBV5-4	TRBD1	-	TRBJ1-5	TGTGCCAGCAGCCCCGACAGGGGGGCAAATCAGCCCCAGCATTTT	CASSPDRGANQPQHF
TRBV4-2	-	once	TRBJ2-3	TGTGCCAGCAGCCAGGCTCAGATCCCCCACACAGATACGCAGTATTTT	CASSQAQIPHTDTQYF
TRBV27	-	-	TRBJ1-1	TGTGCCAGCAGTTTGTCCGGGACGAACACTGAAGCTTTCTTT	CASSLSGTNTEAFF
TRBV7-8	-	-	TRBJ2-5	TGTGCCAGCAGTTATAAGAAGTACCAAGAGACCCAGTACTTC	CASSYKKYQETQYF
TRBV7-2	-	-	TRBJ1-1	TGTGCCAGCAACTCCGGACAGACGAACACTGAAGCTTTCTTT	CASNSGQTNTEAFF
TRBV7-8	TRBD2	-	TRBJ2-3	TGTGCCAGCAGCTTAGCGTCTAGCGGGGTTGTAGATACGCAGTATTTT	CASSLASSGVVDTQYF
TRBV19	TRBD2	-	TRBJ2-1	TGTGCTACTAGCGGGGGGTACAATGAGCAGTTCTTC	CATSGGYNEQFF
TRBV5-1	TRBD2	-	TRBJ2-2	TGCGCCAGCAGCTTGGAAGCGGGAACCGGGGAGCTGTTTTTT	CASSLEAGTGELFF
TRBV5-3	-	-	TRBJ1-5	TGTGCCAGCAGGGCCAATCAGCCCCAGCATTTT	CASRANQPQHF
TRBV27	-	-	TRBJ2-7	TGTGCCAGCAGTGTCTTGTGGGGGAGCTACGAGCAGTACTTC	CASSVLWGSYEQYF
TRBV5-5	-	-	TRBJ2-1	TGTGCCAGCAGCTCCGAGTTGAGCTCCTACAATGAGCAGTTCTTC	CASSSELSSYNEQFF
TRBV19	TRBD2	-	TRBJ2-7	TGTGCCAGTAGCCCCCCGGGACTATCTTTCTACGAGCAGTACTTC	CASSPPGLSFYEQYF
TRBV10-3	-	few	TRBJ1-2	TGTGCCATCGGGGGGAGCGGCTATGGCTACACCTTC	CAIGGSGYGYTF
TRBV7-6	-	-	TRBJ2-1	TGTGCCAGCAGCCCTCACCTCAATGAGCAGTTCTTC	CASSPHLNEQFF
TRBV5-4	-	-	TRBJ1-1	TGTGCCAGCAGCTTGGATCCCGGTTTCGAGAACACTGAAGCTTTCTTT	CASSLDPGFENTEAFF
TRBV6-5	-	-	TRBJ2-1	TGTGCCAGCAGTTACTTACGTGGCAATGAGCAGTTCTTC	CASSYLRGNEQFF
TRBV4-1	-	-	TRBJ1-2	TGCGCCAGCAGCCTGCCCTCGGGCCGCGAACCCTATGGCTACACCTTC	CASSLPSGREPYGYTF
TRBV6-1	-	-	TRBJ1-4	TGTGCCAGCAGGGGGAATGAAAAACTGTTTTTT	CASRGNEKLFF